This section outlines one T cell receptor beta chain sequence together with its context. Its target is not known. This CDR3 spans 14 amino acids. Deletions cut 2 bases from V and 2 bases from J, with 8 bases between. CDR1 is SGHRS, CDR2 YFSETQ, per germline. The data are from a study of T cell responses to AZD1222 COVID-19 vaccine. Overall study findings and caveats: Recipients of two AZD1222 doses showed rising Spike-specific TCR breadth and depth. Donors were mostly white British, more females; clonal diversity possibly underestimated.

Sequencing was performed with immunoSEQ multiplex PCR; in TCRdb, only in-frame clones are kept and a portion is missing. The sample lists 100,000 to 150,000 clones; 80% to 90% were seen once. This specimen was peripheral blood, taken on day 0 of AZD1222 vaccination. This chain links TRBV5-1 with TRBJ1-5; D is perhaps TRBD1 (5 bases). The receptor's source is an adult in good health. This chain's CDR3 is CASSFGTGNQPQHF. The CDR3 DNA reads TGCGCCAGCAGCTTCGGGACCGGCAATCAGCCCCAGCATTTT.